Following are 15 T cell receptor beta chains from one sample sequenced in a study of blood T cell repertoires in COVID-19. Clones were sequenced by immunoSEQ multiplex PCR, and TCRdb holds only the in-frame ones, with some missing. The repertoire has a few hundred thousand clones, less than 85% of them found once; the top ten carry 3.5% to 4%. Sequences were obtained from peripheral blood. These receptors came from a woman aged 18-35 years with acute or convalescent COVID-19.

This clone was found a few times. This rearrangement joins TRBV19 to TRBJ2-4; tentative D call: TRBD2 (6 bases). The CDR3 totals 17 residues. Trimming removed 2 bases from V and 2 bases from J, with 16 bases in between. Germline CDR1 and CDR2: LNHDA and SQIVND (reference sequence). CDR3 residues: CASSIRGPAGTKNIQYF. CDR3 DNA: TGTGCCAGTAGTATAAGGGGCCCGGCGGGGACCAAAAACATTCAGTACTTC.

This sequence joins TRBV28 and TRBJ2-7, with D unclear. The CDR3 runs 14 residues. The germline V gene encodes CDR1 MDHEN and CDR2 SYDVKM. The germline V and J ends were trimmed by 1 base and 2 bases, with 9 bases remaining between them. The CDR3 spells CASSLSTTTYEQYF. CDR3 nucleotides: TGTGCCAGCAGTTTATCAACTACAACCTACGAGCAGTACTTC.

This sequence joins TRBV19 and TRBJ2-3; the match to TRBD1 covers 8 bases. The CDR3 is made up of 15 amino acids. J gave up 2 bases and V 5 bases, and 6 bases lay outside the gene matches. Germline lookup yields CDR1 LNHDA and CDR2 SQIVND (reference sequence). Here the CDR3 reads CASSPGTGPTDTQYF. The CDR3 DNA reads as TGTGCCAGTAGTCCCGGGACAGGACCCACAGATACGCAGTATTTT.

The chain joins TRBV7-9 to TRBJ1-1; D perhaps matches TRBD1 (6 bases). CDR1 is SEHNR, CDR2 FQNEAQ, per germline (reference sequence). Deletions cut 7 bases from V and 2 bases from J, with 11 bases between. The CDR3 sequence is 13 residues long. This CDR3 reads CASTYRVNTEAFF. CDR3 nucleotides: TGTGCCAGCACCTACAGGGTTAACACTGAAGCTTTCTTT.

About this clone itself: The germline gene is not matched at one end of the junction; a read error may be the cause. J is TRBJ2-7 and V is TRBV27, with D possibly matching TRBD2 (5 bases). This CDR3 has 14 residues. CDR1 is MNHEY and CDR2 is SMNVEV in the germline V gene (reference sequence). The CDR3 DNA reads as TGTGCCAGCCGTTTCCTGTTTTCTGGAGGCGAGCAGTACTTC. This gives the protein CASRFLFSGGEQYF.

The chain uses TRBV19 and TRBJ2-7; perhaps TRBD2 as D (5 bases). This CDR3 is built from 12 residues. The V gene lost 3 bases and the J gene lost 7 bases, with 10 bases spanning the gap. Germline CDR1 is LNHDA and CDR2 is SQIVND (reference sequence). The CDR3 reads CASSMASREQYF. DNA of the CDR3: TGTGCCAGTAGTATGGCTAGCCGGGAGCAGTACTTC.

The chain carries TRBV6-6 and TRBJ2-7; 8 nucleotides align to TRBD2. The CDR3 contains 15 residues. With V trimmed by 5 bases and J by 2 bases, 8 bases remained unmatched. Germline CDR1 is MNHNY and CDR2 is SVGAGI (reference sequence). This CDR3 is CASSATSERPYEQYF. The CDR3 region has the DNA TGTGCCAGCAGTGCGACTAGCGAGAGACCCTACGAGCAGTACTTC.

This chain links TRBV7-2 with TRBJ1-2; 9 nucleotides match TRBD1. V lost 5 bases and J lost 9; bases outside the gene matches: 10. The CDR3 is 14 residues long. Germline CDR1 SGHTA, CDR2 FQGNSA. In nucleotides, the CDR3 is TGTGCCAGCAGCCCCAGAGGGACAGGGAGGCGCTACACCTTC. The encoded protein is CASSPRGTGRRYTF.

This chain uses TRBV7-9 with TRBJ2-7, with 10 bases identical to TRBD2. This CDR3 contains 17 residues. The trim removed 0 bases at V and 2 bases at J, leaving 7 bases unmatched. The germline V gene has CDR1 SEHNR and CDR2 FQNEAQ (reference sequence). In DNA form, the CDR3 reads TGTGCCAGCAGCTTAGCGTCACTAGCGGGACCAACCTACGAGCAGTACTTC. Translation gives CASSLASLAGPTYEQYF. Based on the CDR3 plus reference TRBV7-9 and TRBJ2-7, the full variable domain is DTGVSQNPRHKITKRGQNVTFRCDPISEHNRLYWYRQTLGQGPEFLTYFQNEAQLEKSRLLSDRFSAERPKGSFSTLEIQRTEQGDSAMYLCASSLASLAGPTYEQYFGPGTRLTVT.

The V and J genes are TRBV10-3 and TRBJ2-2; D is possibly TRBD2 (7 bases). Germline CDR1 and CDR2: ENHRY and SYGVKD. Deletions cut 11 bases from V and 3 bases from J, with 16 bases between. The CDR3 runs to 14 residues. The DNA of the CDR3 is TGTGCCGCAAGGGGGGGAGGCGACACCGGGGAGCTGTTTTTT. It encodes CAARGGGDTGELFF.

The V and J genes are TRBV5-1 and TRBJ1-1; D perhaps matches TRBD1 (6 bases). Germline V gene lookup returns CDR1 SGHRS and CDR2 YFSETQ. This CDR3 spans 11 amino acids. Trimming took 5 bases from V and 11 from J, leaving 13 bases between them. CDR3 sequence: CASSTGNRAFF. The CDR3 DNA follows: TGCGCCAGCAGTACAGGGAATCGGGCTTTCTTT.

The chain carries TRBV10-3 and TRBJ1-1; 8 nucleotides align to TRBD1. CDR1 and CDR2 from the germline V gene are ENHRY and SYGVKD. The CDR3 is 16 residues long. Losses at the gene ends were 3 bases for V and 0 bases for J; bases not matched to a gene: 6. CDR3 DNA sequence: TGTGCCATCAGTGATAGAACAGGGGGAATGAACACTGAAGCTTTCTTT. Translation gives CAISDRTGGMNTEAFF.

The CDR3 protein is CASSQTGYNTEAFF. The CDR3 DNA reads as TGTGCCAGCAGTCAGACAGGTTATAACACTGAAGCTTTCTTT. The V call is TRBV27, the J call TRBJ1-1; D might be TRBD1 (6 bases). In germline, CDR1 is MNHEY, CDR2 SMNVEV (reference sequence). Trimming stripped 5 bases from V and 2 bases from J, with 12 bases between. The CDR3 runs 14 residues.

The V and J genes are TRBV7-9 and TRBJ1-6; TRBD1 is a possible D gene (5 bases). Germline V lookup: CDR1 SEHNR, CDR2 FQNEAQ (reference sequence). Deletions cut 4 bases from V and 2 bases from J, with 18 bases between. The CDR3 runs 18 residues. The CDR3 DNA follows: TGTGCCAGCAGCTCGCAGACAGTCCTCGACACCTATAATTCACCCCTCCACTTT. Protein sequence: CASSSQTVLDTYNSPLHF. Full variable domain (remainder filled in from reference TRBV7-9 and TRBJ1-6): DTGVSQNPRHKITKRGQNVTFRCDPISEHNRLYWYRQTLGQGPEFLTYFQNEAQLEKSRLLSDRFSAERPKGSFSTLEIQRTEQGDSAMYLCASSSQTVLDTYNSPLHFGNGTRLTVT.

CDR3 DNA: TGTGCCAGCAGCTTGGTTACACTTTCTAGCTATGGCTACACCTTC. Translating it yields CASSLVTLSSYGYTF. The V call is TRBV5-6, the J call TRBJ1-2; D remains unclear. V shed 0 bases and J shed 4 bases, with 13 bases lying between them. CDR3 length: 15 amino acids. Germline loops: CDR1 SGHDT, CDR2 YYEEEE. The whole variable domain, filled in from reference TRBV5-6 and TRBJ1-2, reads DAGVTQSPTHLIKTRGQQVTLRCSPKSGHDTVSWYQQALGQGPQFIFQYYEEEERQRGNFPDRFSGHQFPNYSSELNVNALLLGDSALYLCASSLVTLSSYGYTFGSGTRLTVV.